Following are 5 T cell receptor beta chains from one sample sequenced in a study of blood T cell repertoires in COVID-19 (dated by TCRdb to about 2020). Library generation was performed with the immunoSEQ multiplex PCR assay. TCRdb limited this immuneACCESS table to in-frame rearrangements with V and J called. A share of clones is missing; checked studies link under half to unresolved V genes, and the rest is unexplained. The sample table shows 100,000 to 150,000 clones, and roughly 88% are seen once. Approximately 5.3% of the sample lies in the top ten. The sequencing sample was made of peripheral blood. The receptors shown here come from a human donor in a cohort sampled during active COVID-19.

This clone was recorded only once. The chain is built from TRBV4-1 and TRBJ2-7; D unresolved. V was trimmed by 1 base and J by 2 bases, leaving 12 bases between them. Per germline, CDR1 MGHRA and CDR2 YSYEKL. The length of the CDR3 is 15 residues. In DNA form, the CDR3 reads TGCGCCAGCAGCCAAGCAAGGAGCTCAACCTACGAGCAGTACTTC. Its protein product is CASSQARSSTYEQYF.

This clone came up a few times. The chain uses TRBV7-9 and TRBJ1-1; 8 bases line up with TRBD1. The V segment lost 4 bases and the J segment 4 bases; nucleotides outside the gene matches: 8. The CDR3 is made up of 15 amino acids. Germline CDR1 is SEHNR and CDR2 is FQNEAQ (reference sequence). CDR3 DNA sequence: TGTGCCAGCAGCTCAGCACCAGGGGGCGGCACTGAAGCTTTCTTT. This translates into CASSSAPGGGTEAFF.

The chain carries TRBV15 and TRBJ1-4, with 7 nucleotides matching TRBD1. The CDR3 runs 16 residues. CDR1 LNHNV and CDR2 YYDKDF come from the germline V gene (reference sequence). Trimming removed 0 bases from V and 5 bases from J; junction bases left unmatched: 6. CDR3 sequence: CATSRDPGQKNEKLFF. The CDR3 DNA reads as TGTGCCACCAGCAGAGATCCGGGACAGAAGAATGAAAAACTGTTTTTT.

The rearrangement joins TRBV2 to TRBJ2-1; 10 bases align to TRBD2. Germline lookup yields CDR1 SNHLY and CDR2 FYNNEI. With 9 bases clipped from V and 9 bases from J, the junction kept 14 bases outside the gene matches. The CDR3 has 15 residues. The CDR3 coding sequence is TGTGCCAGTAGGGGGGCTAGCGGGAGTAGAGGTGAGCAGTTCTTC. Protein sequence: CASRGASGSRGEQFF.

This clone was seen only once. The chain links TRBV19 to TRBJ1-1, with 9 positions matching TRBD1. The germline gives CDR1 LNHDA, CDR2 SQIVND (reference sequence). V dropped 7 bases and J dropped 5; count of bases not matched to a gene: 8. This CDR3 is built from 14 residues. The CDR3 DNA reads TGTGCCAGTATCCCCCGGGACAGGGATACTGAAGCTTTCTTT. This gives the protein CASIPRDRDTEAFF.